A single sample is the source of the 27 T cell receptor beta chains below, sequenced in a study of blood T cell repertoires in COVID-19. Clones were read by immunoSEQ multiplex PCR, and TCRdb kept only the in-frame ones, dropping some. The table has about 80,000 clones, around 80% seen once; the top ten hold 30% to 40%. What was sequenced was peripheral blood. The origin of the receptors is a woman aged 70-85 years with acute or convalescent COVID-19.

J is TRBJ2-5 and V is TRBV15, with TRBD1 identical over 8 bases. The CDR3 spans 14 residues. After removal of 4 bases from V and 4 bases from J, the junction contained 5 bases not matched to a gene. Per the germline V gene, CDR1 is LNHNV and CDR2 is YYDKDF (reference sequence). The CDR3 coding sequence is TGTGCCACCAGCACTCGGACAGGGAGAGAGACCCAGTACTTC. It specifies CATSTRTGRETQYF.

V usage is TRBV6-5 and J usage is TRBJ2-1; the match to TRBD1 covers 10 bases. The CDR3 consists of 15 residues. Trimming removed 10 bases from V and 6 bases from J; junction bases left unmatched: 12. The germline CDR1 and CDR2 sequences are MNHEY and SVGAGI. The CDR3 here is CATTIGTGATNEQFF. The DNA of the CDR3 is TGTGCCACCACTATAGGGACAGGGGCGACCAATGAGCAGTTCTTC.

The genes are TRBV6-1 and TRBJ1-5; the D gene is possibly TRBD1 (5 bases). Germline loops: CDR1 MNHNS, CDR2 SASEGT. There are 15 residues in the CDR3. V lost 2 bases, J lost 5 bases, and 13 bases lay in between. CDR3 in amino acids: CASSEPGHLDQPQHF. CDR3 sequence (DNA): TGTGCCAGCAGTGAACCCGGACATTTGGATCAGCCCCAGCATTTT.

The chain carries TRBV4-1 and TRBJ2-1, with 7 positions matching TRBD2. Losses at the gene ends were 4 bases for V and 10 bases for J; bases not matched to a gene: 4. This CDR3 has 12 residues. Germline loops: CDR1 MGHRA, CDR2 YSYEKL. CDR3 loop: CASSPSGLEQFF. In DNA form, the CDR3 reads TGCGCCAGCAGCCCATCGGGACTAGAGCAGTTCTTC.

The genes are TRBV7-9 and TRBJ1-1, with D hard to call. Germline V gene sequence: CDR1 SEHNR, CDR2 FQNEAQ (reference sequence). Trimming took off 8 bases at V and 2 bases at J, with 9 bases between the two ends. The CDR3 consists of 12 residues. CDR3 residues: CASAHYNTEAFF. CDR3 in DNA: TGTGCCAGCGCCCACTACAACACTGAAGCTTTCTTT.

V and J are TRBV2 and TRBJ2-2; maybe TRBD2 (7 bases). V was pared by 6 bases and J by 3 bases, with 11 bases between. Germline V CDR1 and CDR2: SNHLY, FYNNEI. The CDR3 is made up of 14 amino acids. CDR3 region: CASRRGADTGELFF. CDR3 nucleotides: TGTGCCAGCAGACGGGGGGCAGACACCGGGGAGCTGTTTTTT.

The V call is TRBV6-5, the J call TRBJ2-1, with a possible D match to TRBD2 (6 bases). Trimming took off 6 bases at V and 10 bases at J, with 13 bases between the two ends. This CDR3 region has 12 residues. Germline V gives CDR1 MNHEY, CDR2 SVGAGI. DNA for the CDR3: TGTGCCAGCAGCCTCCGAGCGGGCGAGCAGTTCTTC. The encoded protein is CASSLRAGEQFF.

The chain is built from TRBV7-2 and TRBJ2-5, with D possibly being TRBD1 (6 bases). Trimming left V 3 bases short and J 7 bases short, with 9 bases between. This CDR3 has 12 amino acids. Germline V gene data show CDR1 as SGHTA and CDR2 as FQGNSA. The CDR3 reads CASSFQGGTQYF. In nucleotides, the CDR3 is TGTGCCAGCAGCTTCCAAGGGGGGACCCAGTACTTC.

This clone was recorded a few times. This chain connects TRBV7-6 to TRBJ2-7, with a tentative D call TRBD1 (5 bases). The CDR3 length is 13 residues. Germline V gives CDR1 SGHVS, CDR2 FNYEAQ. Trimming took off 1 base at V and 3 bases at J, with 7 bases between the two ends. The DNA of the CDR3 is TGTGCCAGCAGCTTAGTTAGGGGCTACGAGCAGTACTTC. This codes for CASSLVRGYEQYF.

The chain is built from TRBV7-2 and TRBJ2-7; 7 nucleotides agree with TRBD2. This CDR3 has 12 residues. Germline CDR1 reads SGHTA; CDR2 reads FQGNSA. V lost 3 bases to trimming and J lost 4 bases; unmatched junction nucleotides: 0. The CDR3 sequence is CASSLRGYEQYF. The CDR3 DNA sequence: TGTGCCAGCAGCTTGCGGGGGTACGAGCAGTACTTC. Full variable domain (missing parts from reference TRBV7-2 and TRBJ2-7): GAGVSQSPSNKVTEKGKDVELRCDPISGHTALYWYRQSLGQGLEFLIYFQGNSAPDKSGLPSDRFSAERTGGSVSTLTIQRTQQEDSAVYLCASSLRGYEQYFGPGTRLTVT.

The rearrangement uses TRBV19 and TRBJ2-7; maybe TRBD1 (6 bases). The CDR3 runs 15 residues. Per germline, CDR1 LNHDA and CDR2 SQIVND (reference sequence). V was cut by 5 bases and J by 2 bases, with 16 bases left in between. The CDR3 here is CASSGYGTLTYEQYF. The CDR3 DNA follows: TGTGCCAGTAGTGGCTACGGGACATTAACCTACGAGCAGTACTTC.

This chain joins TRBV2 and TRBJ1-4; perhaps TRBD1 as D (5 bases). This CDR3 spans 15 amino acids. V lost 5 bases and J 5 bases, leaving 15 bases between the germline ends. Germline V CDR1 and CDR2: SNHLY, FYNNEI. The CDR3 sequence: CASSLVRRTNEKLFF. DNA of the CDR3: TGTGCCAGCAGTCTTGTGCGGCGGACAAATGAAAAACTGTTTTTT.

The V and J genes are TRBV7-8 and TRBJ2-5, with 9 bases identical to TRBD2. This CDR3 has 14 amino acids. Trimming cost V 3 bases and J 5 bases; bases outside gene matches: 4. The germline V gene has CDR1 SGHVS and CDR2 FQNEAQ. CDR3 nucleotides: TGTGCCAGCAGCTTTAGCGGGAGCGTGGAGACCCAGTACTTC. Amino acid sequence: CASSFSGSVETQYF.

The chain has TRBV10-3 and TRBJ1-5; TRBD1 matches at 9 bases. The CDR3 has 17 amino acids. From germline, CDR1 is ENHRY and CDR2 SYGVKD. The V segment lost 3 bases and the J segment 2 bases; nucleotides outside the gene matches: 8. The CDR3 sequence: CAISDGTRDRGNQPQHF. The CDR3 coding sequence is TGTGCCATCAGTGATGGAACCCGGGACAGGGGCAATCAGCCCCAGCATTTT.

The V gene is TRBV2, the J gene TRBJ2-2, with 12 bases matching TRBD1. The CDR3 has 15 residues. V gave up 6 bases and J gave up 6 bases; unmatched junction bases: 5. Per germline, CDR1 SNHLY and CDR2 FYNNEI. The CDR3 is CASRGTGGASGELFF. CDR3 DNA: TGTGCCAGCAGGGGGACAGGGGGCGCTTCCGGGGAGCTGTTTTTT.

This clone was found a few times. The chain links TRBV2 to TRBJ2-5; D perhaps matches TRBD2 (6 bases). The CDR3 covers 16 residues. V was shortened by 2 bases and J by 2 bases, with 15 bases between the two germline ends. Germline CDR1 is SNHLY and CDR2 is FYNNEI. The CDR3 sequence is CASSELLANTQETQYF. Here the CDR3 DNA reads TGTGCCAGCAGTGAATTGCTAGCGAACACACAAGAGACCCAGTACTTC.

The genes are TRBV27 and TRBJ1-2, with 7 nucleotides matching TRBD1. Losses at the gene ends were 5 bases for V and 8 bases for J; bases not matched to a gene: 5. The CDR3 has 12 residues. Per germline, CDR1 MNHEY and CDR2 SMNVEV (reference sequence). CDR3: CASSPRTGGYTF. The CDR3 DNA sequence: TGTGCCAGCAGTCCTCGGACAGGAGGCTACACCTTC.

This chain joins TRBV7-2 and TRBJ2-3, with D possibly matching TRBD2 (6 bases). CDR3 size: 15 residues. V was shortened by 5 bases and J by 6 bases, with 18 bases between the two germline ends. Looked up from germline, CDR1 is SGHTA and CDR2 is FQGNSA. CDR3 residues: CASSQLAHRGDTQYF. The CDR3 region has the DNA TGTGCCAGCAGCCAACTAGCACACCGGGGGGATACGCAGTATTTT. Full variable domain (outside the CDR3, taken from reference TRBV7-2 and TRBJ2-3): GAGVSQSPSNKVTEKGKDVELRCDPISGHTALYWYRQSLGQGLEFLIYFQGNSAPDKSGLPSDRFSAERTGGSVSTLTIQRTQQEDSAVYLCASSQLAHRGDTQYFGPGTRLTVL.

The J gene is TRBJ2-7, the V gene TRBV2, with TRBD2 identical over 9 bases. The CDR3 totals 15 residues. The ends lost 7 bases at V and 2 bases at J; junction bases unmatched: 9. CDR1 SNHLY and CDR2 FYNNEI come from the germline V gene. This chain's CDR3 is CASKLGASGTYEQYF. DNA of the CDR3: TGTGCCAGCAAACTGGGGGCTAGCGGGACCTACGAGCAGTACTTC. Complete variable domain (other parts from reference TRBV2 and TRBJ2-7): EPEVTQTPSHQVTQMGQEVILRCVPISNHLYFYWYRQILGQKVEFLVSFYNNEISEKSEIFDDQFSVERPDGSNFTLKIRSTKLEDSAMYFCASKLGASGTYEQYFGPGTRLTVT.

The chain joins TRBV7-3 to TRBJ2-5; TRBD2 agrees at 8 bases. The CDR3 covers 14 residues. The trim removed 5 bases at V and 5 bases at J, leaving 7 bases unmatched. CDR1 and CDR2 (germline): SGHTA, FQGTGA. In DNA, the CDR3 is TGTGCCAGCAGCCCCAACAGCGGGAGTGAGACCCAGTACTTC. Its protein is CASSPNSGSETQYF.

The chain recombines TRBV5-8 with TRBJ1-1, with 9 nucleotides matching TRBD1. The CDR3 extends over 16 amino acids. The germline CDR1 and CDR2 sequences are SGHTS and YDEGEE. V was clipped by 4 bases and J by 4 bases; unmatched bases: 11. In DNA form, the CDR3 reads TGTGCCAGCAGCCCCCGCCGGACAGGGGTGGTCACTGAAGCTTTCTTT. It encodes CASSPRRTGVVTEAFF.

The chain is built from TRBV29-1 and TRBJ1-2; TRBD1 might be the D (6 bases). The length of the CDR3 is 13 residues. Per the germline V gene, CDR1 is SQVTM and CDR2 is ANQGSEA. V dropped 7 bases and J dropped 3 bases, with 15 bases sitting between them. CDR3 sequence: CSAAQGTDYGYTF. CDR3 in DNA: TGCAGCGCCGCCCAGGGGACCGACTATGGCTACACCTTC.

The chain combines TRBV12-5 with TRBJ1-1, with 7 positions matching TRBD1. J gave up 4 bases and V 0 bases, and 5 bases lay outside the gene matches. This CDR3 spans 15 amino acids. The germline V gene encodes CDR1 LGHNT and CDR2 FRNRAP. In DNA, the CDR3 is TGTGCTAGTGGTTTGGTATTGCAGGGGGGCACTGAAGCTTTCTTT. This codes for CASGLVLQGGTEAFF.

This chain links TRBV5-1 with TRBJ2-7; the D gene is possibly TRBD1 (6 bases). CDR1 is SGHRS, CDR2 YFSETQ, per germline. Trimming removed 0 bases from V and 6 bases from J, with 19 bases in between. This CDR3 is 16 amino acids long. For the CDR3, the DNA is TGCGCCAGCAGCTTGGGTCTACCTGGGCAGGGGTTCGAGCAGTACTTC. Its protein is CASSLGLPGQGFEQYF. The full variable domain, rest sourced from reference TRBV5-1 and TRBJ2-7, is KAGVTQTPRYLIKTRGQQVTLSCSPISGHRSVSWYQQTPGQGLQFLFEYFSETQRNKGNFPGRFSGRQFSNSRSEMNVSTLELGDSALYLCASSLGLPGQGFEQYFGPGTRLTVT.

V usage is TRBV7-6 and J usage is TRBJ2-1; a possible D gene is TRBD1 (7 bases). The CDR3 contains 17 residues. V lost 2 bases, J lost 4 bases, and 18 bases lay in between. The germline CDR1 and CDR2 sequences are SGHVS and FNYEAQ. CDR3 residues: CASSLYMEGTEYNEQFF. CDR3 DNA: TGTGCCAGCAGCTTATATATGGAGGGGACAGAGTACAATGAGCAGTTCTTC.

This clone was seen more than once but under ten times. V is TRBV30 and J is TRBJ1-6; possible D gene TRBD1, 5 bases. Trimming pared 0 bases from V and 10 bases from J, leaving 25 bases between. This CDR3 spans 18 amino acids. CDR1 is GTSNPN and CDR2 is SVGIG in the germline V gene (reference sequence). The DNA for the CDR3 is TGTGCCTGGAGTGTACGGCCGTTCGGGCAGGGAATCGGATCACCCCTCCACTTT. Translation: CAWSVRPFGQGIGSPLHF.

J is TRBJ2-1 and V is TRBV24-1; tentatively, D is TRBD1 (6 bases). V was pared by 4 bases and J by 10 bases, with 13 bases between. The germline gives CDR1 KGHDR, CDR2 SFDVKD. This CDR3 has 13 residues. The DNA of the CDR3 is TGTGCCACCAGTGACCGCCCCGACAGGGAGCAGTTCTTC. Translation: CATSDRPDREQFF.